The next 9 T cell receptor beta chains were all read from a single sample in a study of cytomegalovirus exposure and HLA in healthy donors. The primer mix had 60 Vbeta and 13 Jbeta primers. Sequenced by immunoSEQ multiplex PCR; TCRdb stores in-frame clones only, minus some. Of approximately 110,000 clones detected, under 85% appear once; the ten largest clones hold roughly 4%. The sequenced material came from PBMCs. The receptors originated from a human donor in good health.

The chain has TRBV11-2 and TRBJ2-5, with D maybe TRBD2 (7 bases). The V and J ends lost 5 bases and 4 bases respectively, with 14 bases between them. The CDR3 consists of 14 residues. Per germline, CDR1 SGHAT and CDR2 FQNNGV. CDR3 in amino acids: CASSPGEGGETQYF. Written as DNA, the CDR3 is TGTGCCAGCAGCCCCGGGGAGGGGGGAGAGACCCAGTACTTC.

The chain carries TRBV5-6 and TRBJ1-1; tentatively, D is TRBD1 (5 bases). CDR1 is SGHDT and CDR2 is YYEEEE in the germline V gene. V was clipped by 4 bases and J by 1 base, with 14 bases between them. CDR3 length: 15 residues. CDR3 in DNA: TGTGCCAGCAGCATGACAGTAACAAAGAACACTGAAGCTTTCTTT. Translation: CASSMTVTKNTEAFF.

The rearrangement uses TRBV11-2 and TRBJ1-1; D is possibly TRBD1 (5 bases). The CDR3 runs to 12 residues. CDR1 and CDR2 from the germline V gene are SGHAT and FQNNGV. Trimming left V 4 bases short and J 6 bases short, with 9 bases between. CDR3 amino acids: CASSSWGAEAFF. Here the CDR3 DNA reads TGTGCCAGCAGCTCATGGGGGGCTGAAGCTTTCTTT. Full variable domain (remainder filled in from reference TRBV11-2 and TRBJ1-1): EAGVAQSPRYKIIEKRQSVAFWCNPISGHATLYWYQQILGQGPKLLIQFQNNGVVDDSQLPKDRFSAERLKGVDSTLKIQPAKLEDSAVYLCASSSWGAEAFFGQGTRLTVV.

V usage is TRBV5-1 and J usage is TRBJ2-5; TRBD1 is a possible D gene (5 bases). CDR1 and CDR2 (germline): SGHRS, YFSETQ. The CDR3 loop spans 14 amino acids. Trimming stripped 3 bases from V and 3 bases from J, with 12 bases between. The CDR3 sequence: CASSWGRVEETQYF. CDR3 nucleotides: TGCGCCAGCAGCTGGGGCCGGGTCGAAGAGACCCAGTACTTC.

The chain employs TRBV23-1 and TRBJ2-1; 9 positions match TRBD1. TRBV23-1 is classed as an ORF, of uncertain function. V lost 10 bases and J lost 6; bases outside the gene matches: 13. The CDR3 is made up of 15 amino acids. The CDR3 DNA is TGCGCCACCAACCGGGACAGGGATGGGGGCAATGAGCAGTTCTTC. Translated, it gives CATNRDRDGGNEQFF.

This chain links TRBV7-6 with TRBJ2-7; 12 positions agree with TRBD2. Germline V gives CDR1 SGHVS, CDR2 FNYEAQ. Unmatched junction bases numbered 1, after V lost 2 bases and J lost 5 bases. CDR3 length equals 14 residues. The DNA for the CDR3 is TGTGCCAGCAGCTTACTAGCGGGAGGGAACGAGCAGTACTTC. Its translation is CASSLLAGGNEQYF.

The chain carries TRBV18 and TRBJ2-1; the D gene is possibly TRBD2 (6 bases). The CDR3 is 16 residues long. With 3 bases removed from V and 8 bases from J, the gap between germline ends came to 20 bases. Germline V gene sequence: CDR1 KGHSH, CDR2 LQKENI. The CDR3, as DNA: TGTGCCAGCTCACCGCCCGGGAGAGGTTCTATAGATGAGCAGTTCTTC. This translates into CASSPPGRGSIDEQFF.

This clone was counted only a few times. J is TRBJ2-7 and V is TRBV9; perhaps TRBD2 as D (5 bases). Trimming removed 0 bases at V and 6 bases at J, with 16 bases between. CDR1 and CDR2 from the germline V gene are SGDLS and YYNGEE. CDR3 length equals 15 residues. CDR3 DNA: TGTGCCAGCAGCGTAGCCTCTAGCCCCACCCTCGAGCAGTACTTC. Its protein is CASSVASSPTLEQYF.

This clone occurred a few times. The chain uses TRBV11-2 and TRBJ2-7, with 7 positions matching TRBD1. The ends lost 5 bases at V and 0 bases at J; junction bases unmatched: 7. This CDR3 contains 15 residues. Germline CDR1 is SGHAT and CDR2 is FQNNGV. The CDR3 region has the DNA TGTGCCAGCAGCACAGCGACAGGGAGCTCCTACGAGCAGTACTTC. Its protein product is CASSTATGSSYEQYF.